A single sample gave rise to the 11 T cell receptor beta chains below, sequenced in a study of shared clonotypes between healthy human individuals. Sequencing was performed with immunoSEQ multiplex PCR; in TCRdb, only in-frame clones are kept and a portion is missing. The table has approximately 480,000 clones, over 60% seen once. Source material: PBMCs. The receptors were sampled from a woman aged 35 to 49 in good health. Some clones in this sample may be carry-over from other donors' samples.

This clone showed up just a few times. The gene calls are TRBV6-4 and TRBJ1-1; 11 nucleotides line up with TRBD1. The CDR3 loop spans 14 amino acids. Germline CDR1 reads MRHNA; CDR2 reads SNTAGT. Germline trimming cut 2 bases from V and 4 bases from J; bases unmatched to any gene: 0. The CDR3 is CASSDGTGGTEAFF. CDR3 coding DNA: TGTGCCAGCAGTGACGGGACAGGGGGCACTGAAGCTTTCTTT.

The table lists this clone with a count of one. The junction does not match germline at one end; this may be a read error. This CDR3 is also generated by other DNA sequences in the sample. The chain combines TRBV7-7 with TRBJ2-1; no clear D. There are 13 residues in the CDR3. In germline, CDR1 is SSHAT, CDR2 FNYEAQ (reference sequence). The CDR3 bases are TGTGCTAGCAGCTTAGGGCAGTACAATGAGCAGTTCTTC. It codes for CASSLGQYNEQFF.

Concerning this clone: Germline is not matched at one junction end, which may reflect a read error. The rearrangement joins TRBV11-2 to TRBJ1-4; tentative D call: TRBD1 (5 bases). CDR3 length: 14 amino acids. Germline V gene sequence: CDR1 SGHAT, CDR2 FQNNGV. CDR3 residues: CASRLDGGDEKLFF. CDR3 nucleotide sequence: TGTGCCAGCCGCTTAGATGGGGGTGACGAAAAACTGTTTTTT.

The CDR3 is CASSFLGTNQPQHF. CDR3 nucleotides: TGTGCCAGCAGTTTTTTAGGGACCAATCAGCCCCAGCATTTT. The chain has TRBV27 and TRBJ1-5, with D perhaps TRBD1 (5 bases). The CDR3 spans 14 residues. With 3 bases removed from V and 3 bases from J, the gap between germline ends came to 9 bases. Germline CDR1 is MNHEY and CDR2 is SMNVEV (reference sequence).

V is TRBV5-1 and J is TRBJ2-1; the match to TRBD2 covers 7 bases. The ends lost 2 bases at V and 6 bases at J; junction bases unmatched: 5. CDR3 size: 14 residues. The germline CDR1 and CDR2 sequences are SGHRS and YFSETQ. CDR3 DNA: TGCGCCAGCAGCTTTCAGGGCGGGGGCAATGAGCAGTTCTTC. This gives the protein CASSFQGGGNEQFF.

Remarks on this clone: No conserved phenylalanine or tryptophan is present at the end of the CDR3, so a read error is the likely explanation. V usage is TRBV4-3 and J usage is TRBJ2-7, with D tentatively TRBD1 or TRBD2 (5 bases each). The V gene's germline CDR1 is LGHNA and CDR2 YSLEER. The CDR3 is 17 amino acids. V was shortened by 0 bases and J by 2 bases, with 17 bases between the two germline ends. The CDR3 spells CASSQDRGPSHAYEQYL. The CDR3, as DNA: TGCGCCAGCAGCCAAGATCGGGGCCCCTCCCATGCCTACGAGCAGTACCTC.

The genes are TRBV6-5 and TRBJ2-7, with a weak D call TRBD1 (6 bases). Trimming took 7 bases from V and 3 from J, leaving 16 bases between them. Germline V lookup: CDR1 MNHEY, CDR2 SVGAGI. CDR3 length equals 14 residues. CDR3 residues: CASTMRGSGYEQYF. Here the CDR3 DNA reads TGTGCCAGCACGATGAGGGGGTCTGGCTACGAGCAGTACTTC.

J is TRBJ2-3 and V is TRBV7-9; the D gene is possibly TRBD2 (6 bases). The ends were cut back, 5 bases at V and 8 bases at J, with 14 bases in the middle. In germline, CDR1 is SEHNR, CDR2 FQNEAQ (reference sequence). This CDR3 contains 13 residues. The CDR3 reads CASSMAVGGTQYF. DNA of the CDR3: TGTGCCAGCAGCATGGCAGTCGGGGGTACGCAGTATTTT.

The chain links TRBV7-3 to TRBJ2-1; 8 bases map to TRBD2. Germline lookup yields CDR1 SGHTA and CDR2 FQGTGA. This CDR3 spans 15 amino acids. Trimming cost V 5 bases and J 0 bases; bases outside gene matches: 3. This chain's CDR3 is CASSELAASYNEQFF. The CDR3 nucleotides are TGTGCCAGCAGCGAACTAGCGGCCTCCTACAATGAGCAGTTCTTC.

The genes are TRBV27 and TRBJ2-7, with 7 bases aligning to TRBD1. This CDR3 has 18 residues. The V gene end was trimmed by 0 bases and the J gene end by 3 bases; junction bases not matched to a gene: 14. Germline assignment: CDR1 MNHEY and CDR2 SMNVEV (reference sequence). CDR3 sequence (DNA): TGTGCCAGCAGTTTATCCCCCTCTCGACAGGGCACTATCTACGAGCAGTACTTC. This sequence encodes CASSLSPSRQGTIYEQYF.

The chain employs TRBV6-5 and TRBJ1-2; 11 nucleotides line up with TRBD1. Per the germline V gene, CDR1 is MNHEY and CDR2 is SVGAGI. V shed 0 bases, J shed 5 bases, and the junction held 5 bases outside the gene matches. This CDR3 is 16 amino acids long. The CDR3 nucleotides read TGTGCCAGCAGTTACTCGATCGGGACAGGGGGGTATGGCTACACCTTC. Protein sequence: CASSYSIGTGGYGYTF.